These 10 T cell receptor beta chains were all obtained from the same sample, sequenced in a study of blood T cells in healthy people across ages. It was with a sample-barcoded 5' primer and a J-beta primer mix that a second PCR of roughly 6 to 12 cycles was run. One entry per CDR3 protein results from TCRdb running MiXCR on the 5' RACE reads. The sample shows approximately 680,000 distinct CDR3 sequences, roughly 30% of them seen only once. Sequences were obtained from blood. These TCRs come from an elderly woman in good health.

This clonotype has at least ten counts. The gene calls are TRBV27 and TRBJ1-6, with D hard to call. V lost 0 bases to trimming and J lost 7 bases, with 13 bases between them. CDR1 and CDR2 (germline): MNHEY, SMNVEV (reference sequence). This CDR3 is built from 16 residues. CDR3 region: CASSLSAGVRNSPLHF. CDR3 nucleotide sequence: TGTGCCAGCAGTTTATCAGCCGGGGTTAGGAATTCACCCCTCCACTTT.

About this clonotype itself: A much larger clone differs by one base, so this may be a read error. The V and J genes are TRBV9 and TRBJ2-7; 13 bases agree with TRBD2. Germline lookup yields CDR1 SGDLS and CDR2 YYNGEE. CDR3 length equals 16 residues. The chain's CDR3 is CASSNTGTSGAYEQCF. DNA of the CDR3: TGTGCCAGCAGCAACACCGGGACTAGCGGGGCCTACGAGCAGTGCTTC.

This clonotype was counted between two and nine times. The chain is built from TRBV6-1 and TRBJ2-2; D may be TRBD2 (5 bases). V lost 5 bases to trimming and J lost 0 bases, with 10 bases between them. Germline V lookup: CDR1 MNHNS, CDR2 SASEGT. The CDR3 is 15 amino acids. The CDR3 nucleotides read TGTGCCAGCAGTTCCTCCGGGGCGAACACCGGGGAGCTGTTTTTT. Translated: CASSSSGANTGELFF.

This clonotype was seen a handful of times. This sequence joins TRBV30 and TRBJ2-6; D may match TRBD1 or TRBD2 (5 bases each). The germline V gene encodes CDR1 GTSNPN and CDR2 SVGIG (reference sequence). This CDR3 has 15 amino acids. Trimming pared 3 bases from V and 1 base from J, leaving 10 bases between. DNA for the CDR3: TGTGCCTGGAGCAAGAGGGGTTCTGGGGCCAACGTCCTGACTTTC. Translated, it gives CAWSKRGSGANVLTF.

Only a few counts were recorded for this clonotype. J is TRBJ1-6 and V is TRBV12-3 or TRBV12-4, with 8 bases matching TRBD1. The CDR3 is 17 amino acids. The V and J ends lost 3 bases and 7 bases, in that order; junction bases with no gene match: 11. In DNA form, the CDR3 reads TGTGCCAGCAGTTTGAAAACCCAGGGGGCCGTGAATTCACCCCTCCACTTT. Its protein product is CASSLKTQGAVNSPLHF.

This clonotype occurred a few times. It may be a read error: a sequence one base away is much more abundant. The CDR3 protein is CASSPISGNTHNEQYF. The CDR3 nucleotides are TGTGCCAGCTCACCAATAAGCGGGAACACCCACAATGAGCAGTACTTC. This chain uses TRBV18 with TRBJ2-1; 7 nucleotides align to TRBD2. TRBJ2-7 explains the end of the DNA better; the J call may be wrong. The CDR3 contains 16 residues. The germline V gene has CDR1 KGHSH and CDR2 LQKENI.

This clonotype was recorded many times. CDR3 in amino acids: CASSFGGVRDNEQFF. For the CDR3, the DNA is TGTGCCAGCAGTTTTGGGGGGGTCCGGGACAATGAGCAGTTCTTC. The chain recombines TRBV12-3 or TRBV12-4 with TRBJ2-1; 7 nucleotides match TRBD2. The CDR3 length is 15 residues. The V gene end was trimmed by 3 bases and the J gene end by 5 bases; junction bases not matched to a gene: 7.

This clonotype was detected only a few times. This chain links TRBV3-1 with TRBJ1-4, with D maybe TRBD1 (5 bases). The CDR3 totals 15 residues. CDR1 is LGHDT and CDR2 is YNNKEL in the germline V gene (reference sequence). V was shortened by 1 base and J by 11 bases, with 17 bases between the two germline ends. The CDR3 here is CASSQAPGISRKLFF. The CDR3 DNA reads as TGTGCCAGCAGCCAAGCGCCAGGGATTTCTCGGAAACTGTTTTTT. The whole variable domain, remainder taken from reference TRBV3-1 and TRBJ1-4, is DTAVSQTPKYLVTQMGNDKSIKCEQNLGHDTMYWYKQDSKKFLKIMFSYNNKELIINETVPNRFSPKSPDKAHLNLHINSLELGDSAVYFCASSQAPGISRKLFFGSGTQLSVL.

The rearrangement links TRBV3-1 to TRBJ2-7; D possibly corresponds to TRBD1 (5 bases). The J call may be wrong; the DNA end is better matched by TRBJ2-5. This CDR3 is built from 16 residues. Germline values: CDR1 LGHDT, CDR2 YNNKEL (reference sequence). The CDR3 DNA reads as TGTGCCAGCAGCCAAGATTTAAATGACAGAGAAGAGACCCAGTACTTC. Translating gives CASSQDLNDREETQYF.

The chain links TRBV4-1 to TRBJ1-5; perhaps TRBD1 as D (6 bases). The V and J ends lost 2 bases and 6 bases respectively, with 17 bases between them. Germline V lookup: CDR1 MGHRA, CDR2 YSYEKL. The CDR3 has 16 amino acids. The CDR3 loop reads CASSQSSARGPQPQHF. The CDR3 DNA follows: TGCGCCAGCAGCCAATCGTCGGCCAGGGGCCCTCAGCCCCAGCATTTT.